This T cell receptor (beta chain) derives from a study of cytomegalovirus exposure and HLA in healthy donors. Findings and caveats of the study: It was fewer than 200 TCR beta chains that were listed as cytomegalovirus-associated.

Looked up from germline, CDR1 is MNHEY and CDR2 is SVGAGI. V was trimmed by 5 bases and J by 1 base, leaving 11 bases between them. This CDR3 is built from 14 residues. Assay: immunoSEQ multiplex PCR; the TCRdb copy retains only in-frame clones and omits some. The sample holds a few hundred thousand clones, 90% seen once. On this clone: Antigen: not known.

Source material: PBMCs. This TCR came from a woman between 18 and 29 years old in good health and CMV-seronegative. The chain is built from TRBV6-5 and TRBJ1-1, with D possibly being TRBD1 (6 bases). CDR3 DNA: TGTGCCAGCAGTCGATTGACAGGGAACACTGAAGCTTTCTTT. This translates into CASSRLTGNTEAFF.